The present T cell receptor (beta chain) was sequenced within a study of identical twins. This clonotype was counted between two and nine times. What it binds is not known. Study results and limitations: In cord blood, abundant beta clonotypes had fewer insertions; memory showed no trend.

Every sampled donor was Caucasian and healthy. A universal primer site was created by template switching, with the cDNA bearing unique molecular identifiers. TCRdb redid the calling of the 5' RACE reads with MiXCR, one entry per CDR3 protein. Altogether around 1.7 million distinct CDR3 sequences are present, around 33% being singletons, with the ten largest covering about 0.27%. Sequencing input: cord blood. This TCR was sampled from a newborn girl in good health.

In nucleotides, the CDR3 is TGCAGTGCCAAACCTAGCGTGAGCTCCTACAATGAGCAGTTCTTC. It specifies CSAKPSVSSYNEQFF. The genes are TRBV20-1 and TRBJ2-1, with D perhaps matching TRBD2 (6 bases). CDR3 length: 15 residues. V gave up 6 bases and J gave up 0 bases, with 15 bases separating them. Germline CDR1 and CDR2: DFQATT and SNEGSKA (reference sequence).